What follows are 31 T cell receptor beta chains derived from one specimen sequenced in a study of T cell responses to AZD1222 COVID-19 vaccine. TCRdb keeps only in-frame clones here, not all; method: immunoSEQ multiplex PCR. Among some 150,000 clones listed, 94% were seen once. Sequences were derived from peripheral blood, sampled on day 0 of AZD1222 vaccination. These receptor sequences come from an adult in good health.

The rearrangement links TRBV2 to TRBJ1-6; 10 nucleotides match TRBD1. The CDR3 runs to 17 residues. The J segment lost 5 bases and the V segment lost 3 bases, leaving 7 bases of the junction unmatched. CDR1 SNHLY and CDR2 FYNNEI come from the germline V gene. In DNA, the CDR3 is TGTGCCAGCAGTGAGAGACAGGGGGCATCGAATAATTCACCCCTCCACTTT. It codes for CASSERQGASNNSPLHF.

V and J are TRBV3-1 (or the pseudogene TRBV3-2) and TRBJ1-6; D gene uncertain. Germline CDR1 and CDR2: LGHDT and YNNKEL (reference sequence). The CDR3 is 14 residues long. V shed 1 base and J shed 9 bases, with 10 bases lying between them. The CDR3 protein is CASSQGHTGSPLHF. The DNA of the CDR3 is TGTGCCAGCAGCCAAGGACACACCGGTTCACCCCTCCACTTT.

The V gene is TRBV6-1, the J gene TRBJ1-6; weak D call: TRBD1 (5 bases). The CDR3 spans 15 residues. Germline CDR1 reads MNHNS; CDR2 reads SASEGT. V lost 3 bases and J 9 bases, leaving 15 bases between the germline ends. The CDR3 DNA reads TGTGCCAGCAGTGATGTGGGCAGGGCAGTTTCACCCCTCCACTTT. It is translated as CASSDVGRAVSPLHF.

Here the CDR3 reads CASSSRQGARLNEQFF. Written as DNA, the CDR3 is TGCGCCAGCAGCTCCCGACAGGGGGCACGGCTCAATGAGCAGTTCTTC. The rearrangement joins TRBV5-1 to TRBJ2-1; 10 positions match TRBD1. J lost 6 bases, V lost 3 bases, and 9 bases had no gene match. Germline values: CDR1 SGHRS, CDR2 YFSETQ. This CDR3 has 16 residues.

The chain combines TRBV27 with TRBJ2-7; TRBD1 matches 11 bases. The CDR3 spans 15 residues. CDR1 MNHEY and CDR2 SMNVEV come from the germline V gene (reference sequence). Unmatched junction bases numbered 7, after V lost 5 bases and J lost 4 bases. CDR3 nucleotides: TGTGCCAGCAGTCCGGACAGGGGGCCCCAGTACGAGCAGTACGTC. This gives the protein CASSPDRGPQYEQYV.

This clone came up a few times. The J gene is TRBJ2-3, the V gene TRBV27; weak D call: TRBD2 (6 bases). Germline CDR1 is MNHEY and CDR2 is SMNVEV (reference sequence). The V end was cut by 4 bases, the J end by 4 bases, with 21 bases between. The CDR3 sequence is 17 residues long. Written as DNA, the CDR3 is TGTGCCAGCAGTTCGGGGACTCCTACCCTTCTCGCAGATACGCAGTATTTT. This sequence encodes CASSSGTPTLLADTQYF.

The V call is TRBV18, the J call TRBJ2-1; 9 bases agree with TRBD1. Germline V gives CDR1 KGHSH, CDR2 LQKENI. The CDR3 spans 15 residues. J was trimmed by 8 bases and V by 4 bases; bases with no gene match: 9. This chain's CDR3 is CASSLEPGQGDEQFF. CDR3 in DNA: TGTGCCAGCTCACTCGAACCGGGACAGGGCGATGAGCAGTTCTTC.

The CDR3 DNA sequence: TGTGCCAGTAGTGCCACCGTTTTTCGGCTAATAGGCCCTCAAGAGACCCAGTACTTC. Translating it yields CASSATVFRLIGPQETQYF. V and J are TRBV19 and TRBJ2-5; D uncertain. Germline CDR1 reads LNHDA; CDR2 reads SQIVND (reference sequence). CDR3 size: 19 residues. V shed 5 bases and J shed 2 bases, with 27 bases lying between them.

The rearrangement joins TRBV7-9 to TRBJ1-2; 8 nucleotides match TRBD1. The CDR3 loop spans 14 amino acids. V trimming: 3 bases; J trimming: 8 bases; junction bases outside the gene matches: 8. CDR1 and CDR2 (germline): SEHNR, FQNEAQ (reference sequence). The CDR3 loop reads CASSFLSGGEGYTF. CDR3 nucleotide sequence: TGTGCCAGCAGCTTTTTATCAGGGGGCGAGGGCTACACCTTC. The full variable domain, with the rest looked up from reference TRBV7-9 and TRBJ1-2, is DTGVSQNPRHKITKRGQNVTFRCDPISEHNRLYWYRQTLGQGPEFLTYFQNEAQLEKSRLLSDRFSAERPKGSFSTLEIQRTEQGDSAMYLCASSFLSGGEGYTFGSGTRLTVV.

This sequence joins TRBV5-4 and TRBJ2-1, with D perhaps assigned TRBD1 or TRBD2 (5 bases each). CDR1 is SGHNT, CDR2 YYREEE, per germline (reference sequence). V was clipped by 4 bases and J by 4 bases, with 18 bases between them. This CDR3 has 16 amino acids. The CDR3: CASSGPGPPNYNEQFF. DNA for the CDR3: TGTGCCAGCAGCGGGCCGGGACCGCCGAATTACAATGAGCAGTTCTTC.

The rearrangement joins TRBV7-9 to TRBJ2-3, with TRBD2 matching over 10 bases. The germline V gene encodes CDR1 SEHNR and CDR2 FQNEAQ (reference sequence). The J segment lost 2 bases and the V segment lost 3 bases, leaving 8 bases of the junction unmatched. This CDR3 region has 17 residues. CDR3 in amino acids: CASSFSLAGAHTDTQYF. The CDR3 DNA reads TGTGCCAGCAGCTTTTCCCTAGCGGGGGCCCACACAGATACGCAGTATTTT.

The chain joins TRBV6-2 or TRBV6-3 to TRBJ2-7; D is possibly TRBD2 (6 bases). There are 13 residues in the CDR3. Germline assignment: CDR1 MNHEY and CDR2 SVGEGT. The V end lost 3 bases, the J end lost 3 bases, and 9 bases lay between the germline ends. In DNA, the CDR3 is TGTGCCAGCAGTTATGGGGGGTTCTACGAGCAGTACGTC. It yields the protein CASSYGGFYEQYV.

The rearrangement joins TRBV10-1 to TRBJ2-3; the D gene could be TRBD1 or TRBD2 (6 bases each). The CDR3 is 13 residues long. CDR1 WNHNN and CDR2 SYGVQD come from the germline V gene (reference sequence). Between the trimmed V and J ends, which lost 8 bases and 1 base, there was a span of 10 bases. This chain's CDR3 is CASAGQRTDTQYF. CDR3 coding DNA: TGCGCCAGCGCGGGACAACGCACAGATACGCAGTATTTT.

The chain combines TRBV3-1 (or the pseudogene TRBV3-2) with TRBJ2-1; TRBD2 matches at 13 bases. This CDR3 region has 18 residues. The trim removed 1 base at V and 6 bases at J, leaving 9 bases unmatched. In germline, CDR1 is LGHDT, CDR2 YNNKEL (reference sequence). The chain's CDR3 is CASSQGWTSGSGGNEQFF. The DNA for the CDR3 is TGTGCCAGCAGCCAAGGTTGGACTAGCGGGAGTGGTGGCAATGAGCAGTTCTTC.

V is TRBV11-2 and J is TRBJ1-1; D gene unclear. Germline loops: CDR1 SGHAT, CDR2 FQNNGV. V was shortened by 2 bases and J by 4 bases, with 8 bases between the two germline ends. The CDR3 is 13 amino acids. The CDR3 coding sequence is TGTGCCAGCAGCTTAACGCCGAGCACTGAAGCTTTCTTT. Its translation: CASSLTPSTEAFF. Drawing the rest from reference TRBV11-2 and TRBJ1-1, the complete variable domain is EAGVAQSPRYKIIEKRQSVAFWCNPISGHATLYWYQQILGQGPKLLIQFQNNGVVDDSQLPKDRFSAERLKGVDSTLKIQPAKLEDSAVYLCASSLTPSTEAFFGQGTRLTVV.

The rearrangement links TRBV7-3 to TRBJ2-1; TRBD2 matches 7 bases. J gave up 0 bases and V 4 bases, and 3 bases lay outside the gene matches. This CDR3 contains 15 residues. The germline V gene encodes CDR1 SGHTA and CDR2 FQGTGA. The CDR3 here is CASSSTSDSYNEQFF. CDR3 DNA: TGTGCCAGCAGCTCCACTAGCGACTCCTACAATGAGCAGTTCTTC.

This rearrangement joins TRBV7-8 to TRBJ2-6; 7 bases fit TRBD1. The CDR3 sequence is 18 residues long. Trimming took 7 bases from V and 1 from J; bases not matched to a gene: 13. The germline V gene has CDR1 SGHVS and CDR2 FQNEAQ. CDR3 nucleotides: TGTGCCAGCAACCCGAGTCGGACAGGTATTTCTGGGGCCAACGTCCTGACTTTC. Protein: CASNPSRTGISGANVLTF.

The chain joins TRBV3-1 (or the pseudogene TRBV3-2) to TRBJ2-1; 11 bases match TRBD2. CDR1 and CDR2 from the germline V gene are LGHDT and YNNKEL (reference sequence). V lost 2 bases, J lost 5 bases, and 17 bases stayed unmatched. The CDR3 has 20 amino acids. CDR3 in DNA: TGTGCCAGCAGCCAAATCTTCTCTAGCGGGGGGCCCATCTATAACAATGAGCAGTTCTTC. As protein: CASSQIFSSGGPIYNNEQFF.

In DNA form, the CDR3 reads TGTGCCAGCAGTTTTCAGGAACAGTCACCCCTCCACTTT. This encodes CASSFQEQSPLHF. The V call is TRBV27, the J call TRBJ1-6; D is undetermined. The ends were cut back, 3 bases at V and 10 bases at J, with 10 bases in the middle. The CDR3 has 13 amino acids. Looked up from germline, CDR1 is MNHEY and CDR2 is SMNVEV (reference sequence).

This clone was seen a single time. The V call is TRBV5-4, the J call TRBJ2-7; weak D call: TRBD1 (6 bases). The V end was cut by 4 bases, the J end by 3 bases, with 11 bases between. This CDR3 contains 13 residues. CDR1 is SGHNT and CDR2 is YYREEE in the germline V gene (reference sequence). CDR3 in DNA: TGTGCCAGCAGCCGGGACATTTACTACGAGCAGTACGTC. Translation: CASSRDIYYEQYV.

Only one count was recorded for this clone. This chain connects TRBV5-4 to TRBJ2-3, with D unclear. The CDR3 sequence is 12 residues long. V shed 4 bases and J shed 2 bases, with 5 bases lying between them. Germline CDR1 is SGHNT and CDR2 is YYREEE (reference sequence). CDR3 DNA sequence: TGTGCCAGCAGCGATCTCACAGATACGCAGTATTTT. It codes for CASSDLTDTQYF.

The rearrangement joins TRBV27 to TRBJ2-5; D is ambiguous. V lost 7 bases to trimming and J lost 2 bases, with 17 bases between them. Germline lookup yields CDR1 MNHEY and CDR2 SMNVEV (reference sequence). The CDR3 contains 15 residues. The chain's CDR3 is CASNRRMGIQETQYF. CDR3 nucleotides: TGTGCCAGCAACAGAAGGATGGGGATTCAAGAGACCCAGTACTTC.

The chain is built from TRBV20-1 and TRBJ1-2; D uncertain. This CDR3 spans 11 amino acids. Germline lookup yields CDR1 DFQATT and CDR2 SNEGSKA (reference sequence). V was shortened by 3 bases and J by 0 bases, with 2 bases between the two germline ends. The CDR3 DNA follows: TGCAGTGCTAGGCCTAACTATGGCTACACCTTC. Its protein product is CSARPNYGYTF.

The rearrangement joins TRBV6-2 or TRBV6-3 to TRBJ2-1; TRBD2 might be the D (5 bases). V lost 0 bases and J 8 bases, leaving 14 bases between the germline ends. The germline V gene encodes CDR1 MNHEY and CDR2 SVGEGT. CDR3 size: 15 residues. In nucleotides, the CDR3 is TGTGCCAGCAGTTACTCGAGCGGCAGCTCGGATGAGCAGTTCTTC. Its protein product is CASSYSSGSSDEQFF.

This rearrangement joins TRBV7-7 to TRBJ2-6; no clear D gene. This CDR3 comprises 14 residues. Looked up from germline, CDR1 is SSHAT and CDR2 is FNYEAQ (reference sequence). V shed 5 bases and J shed 2 bases, with 7 bases lying between them. The CDR3 DNA follows: TGTGCCAGCAGCCCCATGGCTGGGGCCAACGTCCTGACTTTC. This encodes CASSPMAGANVLTF.

The rearrangement joins TRBV2 to TRBJ2-1; D may match TRBD1 or TRBD2 (5 bases each). The CDR3 length is 17 residues. CDR1 is SNHLY, CDR2 FYNNEI, per germline. V was pared by 4 bases and J by 2 bases, with 18 bases between. CDR3 loop: CASSGRVGRQPYNEQFF. The DNA for the CDR3 is TGTGCCAGCAGTGGCCGTGTAGGGAGACAGCCCTACAATGAGCAGTTCTTC.

This chain links TRBV7-9 with TRBJ1-1, with D tentatively TRBD1 (5 bases). The CDR3 has 14 residues. The germline CDR1 and CDR2 sequences are SEHNR and FQNEAQ (reference sequence). Trimming shortened V by 5 bases and J by 1 base, and 11 bases separated the two germline ends. Here the CDR3 reads CASSQGGSNTEAFF. In DNA, the CDR3 is TGTGCCAGCAGCCAGGGAGGGTCGAACACTGAAGCTTTCTTT. Full variable domain (outside the CDR3, taken from reference TRBV7-9 and TRBJ1-1): DTGVSQNPRHKITKRGQNVTFRCDPISEHNRLYWYRQTLGQGPEFLTYFQNEAQLEKSRLLSDRFSAERPKGSFSTLEIQRTEQGDSAMYLCASSQGGSNTEAFFGQGTRLTVV.

The J gene is TRBJ1-2, the V gene TRBV27, with D uncertain. Trimming took 6 bases from V and 4 from J, leaving 24 bases between them. CDR1 and CDR2 (germline): MNHEY, SMNVEV (reference sequence). The CDR3 extends over 17 amino acids. The CDR3 nucleotides are TGTGCCAGCAGACAAACCCCCTTCGGACGCAACTCCTATGGCTACACCTTC. This gives the protein CASRQTPFGRNSYGYTF.

V and J are TRBV19 and TRBJ2-1, with D possibly matching TRBD2 (6 bases). Germline loops: CDR1 LNHDA, CDR2 SQIVND (reference sequence). CDR3 length: 13 residues. Trimming shortened V by 7 bases and J by 4 bases, and 11 bases separated the two germline ends. DNA for the CDR3: TGTGCCAGTAATCAGGGAGGATACAATGAGCAGTTCTTC. Residues: CASNQGGYNEQFF.

V gene TRBV18 combines with J gene TRBJ1-5; 7 bases are a match to TRBD1. From germline, CDR1 is KGHSH and CDR2 LQKENI. The CDR3 length is 15 residues. The ends lost 3 bases at V and 3 bases at J; junction bases unmatched: 5. The CDR3: CASSPRQGANQPQHF. In DNA form, the CDR3 reads TGTGCCAGCTCACCCAGACAGGGAGCCAATCAGCCCCAGCATTTT.

This clone has a handful of counts. The chain carries TRBV2 and TRBJ2-5; D is perhaps TRBD1 or TRBD2 (6 bases each). CDR3 size: 16 residues. V was clipped by 7 bases and J by 3 bases, with 21 bases between them. Per the germline V gene, CDR1 is SNHLY and CDR2 is FYNNEI. In DNA, the CDR3 is TGTGCCAGCACTTCGCGGGGCAGGGGTAAAGAAGAGACCCAGTACTTC. Its translation is CASTSRGRGKEETQYF.